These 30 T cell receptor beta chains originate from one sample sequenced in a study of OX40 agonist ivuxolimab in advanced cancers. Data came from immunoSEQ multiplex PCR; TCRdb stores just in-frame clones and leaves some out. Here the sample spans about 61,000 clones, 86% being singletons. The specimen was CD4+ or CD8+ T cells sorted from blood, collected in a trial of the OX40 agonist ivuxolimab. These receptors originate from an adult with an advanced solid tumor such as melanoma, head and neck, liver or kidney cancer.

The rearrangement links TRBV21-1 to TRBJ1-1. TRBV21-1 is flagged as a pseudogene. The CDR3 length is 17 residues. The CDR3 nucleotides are TGTGCCAGCAGCAACGCCGCCGGATATCGGTCGAACACTGAAGCTTTCTTT. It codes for CASSNAAGYRSNTEAFF.

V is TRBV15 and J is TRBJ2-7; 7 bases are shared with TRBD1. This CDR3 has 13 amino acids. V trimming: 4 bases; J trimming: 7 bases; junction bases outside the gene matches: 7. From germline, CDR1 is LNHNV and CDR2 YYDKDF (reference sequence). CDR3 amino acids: CATSTGQLREQYF. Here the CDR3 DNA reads TGTGCCACCAGCACGGGACAGTTACGTGAGCAGTACTTC. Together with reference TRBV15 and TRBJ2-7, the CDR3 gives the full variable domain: DAMVIQNPRYQVTQFGKPVTLSCSQTLNHNVMYWYQQKSSQAPKLLFHYYDKDFNNEADTPDNFQSRRPNTSFCFLDIRSPGLGDTAMYLCATSTGQLREQYFGPGTRLTVT.

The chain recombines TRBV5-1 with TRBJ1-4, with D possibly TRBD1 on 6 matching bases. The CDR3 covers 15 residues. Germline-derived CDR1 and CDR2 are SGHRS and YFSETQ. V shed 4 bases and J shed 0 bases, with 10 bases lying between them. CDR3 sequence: CASSPGAATNEKLFF. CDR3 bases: TGCGCCAGCAGCCCGGGGGCTGCAACTAATGAAAAACTGTTTTTT.

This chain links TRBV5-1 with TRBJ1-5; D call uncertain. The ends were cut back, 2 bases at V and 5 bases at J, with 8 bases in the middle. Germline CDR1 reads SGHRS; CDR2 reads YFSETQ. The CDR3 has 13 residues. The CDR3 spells CASSLSPDQPQHF. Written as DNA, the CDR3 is TGCGCCAGCAGCTTATCCCCGGATCAGCCCCAGCATTTT.

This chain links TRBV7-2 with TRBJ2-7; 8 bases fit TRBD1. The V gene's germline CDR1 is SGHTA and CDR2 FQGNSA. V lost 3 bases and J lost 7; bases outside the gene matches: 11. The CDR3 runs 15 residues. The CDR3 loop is CASSFLPDRAEEQYF. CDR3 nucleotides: TGTGCCAGCAGCTTTCTCCCGGACAGGGCGGAGGAGCAGTACTTC.

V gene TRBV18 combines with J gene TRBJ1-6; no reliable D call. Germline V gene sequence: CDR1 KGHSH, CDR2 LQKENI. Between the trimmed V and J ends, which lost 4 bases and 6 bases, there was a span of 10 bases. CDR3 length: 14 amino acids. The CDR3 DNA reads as TGTGCCAGCTCACGTGATCAAAGTAATTCACCCCTCCACTTT. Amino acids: CASSRDQSNSPLHF.

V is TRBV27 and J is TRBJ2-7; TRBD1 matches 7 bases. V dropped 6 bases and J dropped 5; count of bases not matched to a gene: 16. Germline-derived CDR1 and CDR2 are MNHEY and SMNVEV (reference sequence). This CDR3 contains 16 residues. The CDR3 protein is CASSLGLVTGRDEQYF. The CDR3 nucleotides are TGTGCCAGCAGCCTAGGCTTGGTGACAGGGCGGGACGAGCAGTACTTC.

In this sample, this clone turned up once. The CDR3 loop is CASSLGQGAYNEQFF. The CDR3 DNA follows: TGTGCCAGCAGCTTGGGCCAGGGGGCATACAATGAGCAGTTCTTC. V is TRBV5-6 and J is TRBJ2-1, with 8 bases that match TRBD1. The trim removed 0 bases at V and 4 bases at J, leaving 3 bases unmatched. The germline gives CDR1 SGHDT, CDR2 YYEEEE. The CDR3 totals 15 residues.

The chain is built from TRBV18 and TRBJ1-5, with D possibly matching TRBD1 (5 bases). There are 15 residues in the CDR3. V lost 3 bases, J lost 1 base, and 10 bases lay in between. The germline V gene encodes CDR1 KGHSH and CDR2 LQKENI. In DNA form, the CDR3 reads TGTGCCAGCTCACCCGCGGGGGGGAGCAATCAGCCCCAGCATTTT. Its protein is CASSPAGGSNQPQHF.

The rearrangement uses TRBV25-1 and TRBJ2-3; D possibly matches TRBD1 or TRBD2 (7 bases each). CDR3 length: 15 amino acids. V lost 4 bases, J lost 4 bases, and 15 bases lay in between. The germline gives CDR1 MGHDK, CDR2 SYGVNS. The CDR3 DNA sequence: TGTGCCAGCAGTGTGGGAGGGGGCCGGCCAGATACGCAGTATTTT. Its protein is CASSVGGGRPDTQYF.

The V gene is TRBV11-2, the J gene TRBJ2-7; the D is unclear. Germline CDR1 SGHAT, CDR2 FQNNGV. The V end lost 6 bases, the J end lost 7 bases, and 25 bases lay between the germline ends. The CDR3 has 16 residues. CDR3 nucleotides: TGTGCCAGCAGTATACGTGCGGCAGCCGGCCGGTGGGAGCAGTACTTC. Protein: CASSIRAAAGRWEQYF. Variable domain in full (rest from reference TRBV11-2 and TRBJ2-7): EAGVAQSPRYKIIEKRQSVAFWCNPISGHATLYWYQQILGQGPKLLIQFQNNGVVDDSQLPKDRFSAERLKGVDSTLKIQPAKLEDSAVYLCASSIRAAAGRWEQYFGPGTRLTVT.

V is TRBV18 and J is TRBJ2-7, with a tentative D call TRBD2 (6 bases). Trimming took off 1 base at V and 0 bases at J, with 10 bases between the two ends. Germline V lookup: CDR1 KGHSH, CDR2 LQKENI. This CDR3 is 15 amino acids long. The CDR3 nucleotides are TGTGCCAGCTCACCACGGGACTCCAGCTCCTACGAGCAGTACTTC. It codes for CASSPRDSSSYEQYF.

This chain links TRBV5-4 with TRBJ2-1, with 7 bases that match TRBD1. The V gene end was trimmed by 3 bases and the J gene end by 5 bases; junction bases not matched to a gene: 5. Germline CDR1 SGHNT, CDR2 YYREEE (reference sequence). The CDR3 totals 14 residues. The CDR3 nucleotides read TGTGCCAGCAGCTCCGGACAGGCTCACAATGAGCAGTTCTTC. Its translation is CASSSGQAHNEQFF.

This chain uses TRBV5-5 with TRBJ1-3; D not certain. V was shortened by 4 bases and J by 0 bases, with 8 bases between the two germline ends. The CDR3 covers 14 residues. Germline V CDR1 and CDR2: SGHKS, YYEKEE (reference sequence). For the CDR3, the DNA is TGTGCCAGCAGCGGAGGGAGCTCTGGAAACACCATATATTTT. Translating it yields CASSGGSSGNTIYF.

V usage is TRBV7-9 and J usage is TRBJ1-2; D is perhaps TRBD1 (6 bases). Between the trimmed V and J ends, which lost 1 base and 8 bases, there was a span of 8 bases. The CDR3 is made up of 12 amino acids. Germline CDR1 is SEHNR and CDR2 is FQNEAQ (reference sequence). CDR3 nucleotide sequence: TGTGCCAGCAGCTTAGAGACAGGAGGCTACACCTTC. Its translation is CASSLETGGYTF.

The CDR3 protein is CASARTGTSEKLFF. In nucleotides, the CDR3 is TGTGCCAGCGCCAGGACAGGGACGAGTGAAAAACTGTTTTTT. V is TRBV19 and J is TRBJ1-4; 8 nucleotides align to TRBD1. This CDR3 has 14 residues. V was pared by 9 bases and J by 7 bases, with 10 bases of the junction left unmatched. CDR1 and CDR2 (germline): LNHDA, SQIVND (reference sequence).

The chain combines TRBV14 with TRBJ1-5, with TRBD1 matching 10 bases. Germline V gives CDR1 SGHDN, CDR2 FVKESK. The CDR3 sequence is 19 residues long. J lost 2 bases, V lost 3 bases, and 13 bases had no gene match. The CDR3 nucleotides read TGTGCCAGCAGCCAGGGGCCGGGACAGGGGATGGTAGGCAATCAGCCCCAGCATTTT. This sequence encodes CASSQGPGQGMVGNQPQHF.

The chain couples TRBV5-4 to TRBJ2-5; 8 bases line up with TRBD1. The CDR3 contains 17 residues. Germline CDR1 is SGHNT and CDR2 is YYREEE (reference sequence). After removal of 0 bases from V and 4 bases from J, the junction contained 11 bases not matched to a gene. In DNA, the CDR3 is TGTGCCAGCAGCTTGGAAGACCGGACAGGGAGGAGAGAGACCCAGTACTTC. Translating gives CASSLEDRTGRRETQYF.

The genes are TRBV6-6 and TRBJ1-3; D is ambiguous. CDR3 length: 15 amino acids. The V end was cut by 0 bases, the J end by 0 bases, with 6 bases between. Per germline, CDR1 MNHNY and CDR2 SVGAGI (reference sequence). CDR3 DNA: TGTGCCAGCAGTTACTCGCGAGGCTCTGGAAACACCATATATTTT. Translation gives CASSYSRGSGNTIYF.

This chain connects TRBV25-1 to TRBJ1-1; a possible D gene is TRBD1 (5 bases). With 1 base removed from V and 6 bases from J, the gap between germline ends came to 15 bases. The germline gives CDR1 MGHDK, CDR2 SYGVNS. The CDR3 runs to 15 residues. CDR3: CASSESAGRVAEAFF. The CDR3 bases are TGTGCCAGCAGTGAATCGGCAGGGCGGGTGGCTGAAGCTTTCTTT.

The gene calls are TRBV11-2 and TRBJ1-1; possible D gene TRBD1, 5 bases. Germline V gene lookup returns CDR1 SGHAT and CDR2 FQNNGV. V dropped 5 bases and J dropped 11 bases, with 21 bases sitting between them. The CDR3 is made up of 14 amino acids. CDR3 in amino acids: CASSTRQVGPVAFF. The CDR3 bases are TGTGCCAGCAGCACCCGGCAGGTGGGGCCAGTGGCTTTCTTT.

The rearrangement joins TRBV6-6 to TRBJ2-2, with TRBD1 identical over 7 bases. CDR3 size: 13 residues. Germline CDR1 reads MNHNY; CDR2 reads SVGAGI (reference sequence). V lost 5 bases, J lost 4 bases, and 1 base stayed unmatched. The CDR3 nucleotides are TGTGCCAGCAGTCGGGACAGCACCGGGGAGCTGTTTTTT. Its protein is CASSRDSTGELFF.

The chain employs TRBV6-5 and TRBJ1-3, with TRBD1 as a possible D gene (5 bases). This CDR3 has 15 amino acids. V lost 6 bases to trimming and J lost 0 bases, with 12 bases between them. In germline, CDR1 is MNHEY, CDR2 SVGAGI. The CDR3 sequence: CASRRDSSSGNTIYF. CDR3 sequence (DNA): TGTGCCAGCAGAAGAGACAGTAGCTCTGGAAACACCATATATTTT.

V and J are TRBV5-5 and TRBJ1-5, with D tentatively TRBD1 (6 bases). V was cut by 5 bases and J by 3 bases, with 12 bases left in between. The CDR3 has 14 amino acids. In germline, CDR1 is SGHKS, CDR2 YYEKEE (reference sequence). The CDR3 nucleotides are TGTGCCAGCAGTTTCGGACAGATCAATCAGCCCCAGCATTTT. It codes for CASSFGQINQPQHF.

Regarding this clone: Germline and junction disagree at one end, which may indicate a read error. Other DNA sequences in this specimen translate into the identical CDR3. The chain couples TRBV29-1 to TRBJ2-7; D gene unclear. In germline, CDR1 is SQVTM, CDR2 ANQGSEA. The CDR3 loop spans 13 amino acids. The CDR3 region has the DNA TGCAGCGTTGTCTCCGGCAAATCCTACGAGCAGTACTTT. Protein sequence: CSVVSGKSYEQYF.

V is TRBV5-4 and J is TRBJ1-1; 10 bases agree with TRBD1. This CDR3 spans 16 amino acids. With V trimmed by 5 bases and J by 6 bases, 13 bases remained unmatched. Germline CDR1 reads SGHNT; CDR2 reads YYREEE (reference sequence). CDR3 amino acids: CASRPGTGVREAEAFF. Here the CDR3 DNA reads TGTGCCAGCAGGCCCGGGACAGGGGTAAGGGAGGCTGAAGCTTTCTTT.

The CDR3 DNA sequence: TGTGCCAGCAGTTACACGACTAGGACTGAAGCTTTCTTT. Its protein product is CASSYTTRTEAFF. The chain combines TRBV6-5 with TRBJ1-1; D not certain. The CDR3 has 13 amino acids. The germline CDR1 and CDR2 sequences are MNHEY and SVGAGI. Trimming pared 2 bases from V and 5 bases from J, leaving 9 bases between.

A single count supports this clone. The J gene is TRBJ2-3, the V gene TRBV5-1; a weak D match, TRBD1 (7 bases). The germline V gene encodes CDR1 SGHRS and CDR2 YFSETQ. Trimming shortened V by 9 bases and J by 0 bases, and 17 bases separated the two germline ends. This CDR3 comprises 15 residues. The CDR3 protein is CATRQGGSSTDTQYF. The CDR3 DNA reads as TGCGCCACCCGCCAGGGGGGTTCAAGCACAGATACGCAGTATTTT.

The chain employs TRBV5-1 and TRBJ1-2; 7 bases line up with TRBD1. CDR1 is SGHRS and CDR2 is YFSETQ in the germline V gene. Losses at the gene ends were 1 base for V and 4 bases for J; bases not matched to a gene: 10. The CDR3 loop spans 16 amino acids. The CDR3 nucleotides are TGCGCCAGCAGCTTGACCCAAGCAGGGGGAGGCTATGGCTACACCTTC. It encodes CASSLTQAGGGYGYTF.

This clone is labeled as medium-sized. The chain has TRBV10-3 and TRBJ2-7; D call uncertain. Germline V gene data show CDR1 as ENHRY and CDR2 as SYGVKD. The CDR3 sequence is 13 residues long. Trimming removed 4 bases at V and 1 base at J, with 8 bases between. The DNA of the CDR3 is TGTGCCATCAGTGGGGCGAGTTCCTACGAGCAGTACTTC. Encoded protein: CAISGASSYEQYF.